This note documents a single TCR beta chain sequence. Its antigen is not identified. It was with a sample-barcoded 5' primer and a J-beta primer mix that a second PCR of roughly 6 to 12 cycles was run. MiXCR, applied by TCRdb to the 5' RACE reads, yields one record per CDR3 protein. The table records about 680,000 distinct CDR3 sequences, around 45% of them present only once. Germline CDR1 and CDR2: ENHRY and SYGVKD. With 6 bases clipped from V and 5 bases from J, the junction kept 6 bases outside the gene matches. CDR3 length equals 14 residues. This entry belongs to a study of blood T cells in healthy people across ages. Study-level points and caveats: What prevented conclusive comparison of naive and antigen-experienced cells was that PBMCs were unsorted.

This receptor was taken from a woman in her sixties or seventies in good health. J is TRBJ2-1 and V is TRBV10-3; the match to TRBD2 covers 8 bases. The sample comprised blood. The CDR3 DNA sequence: TGTGCCATCAGGGGGACTAGTTCGGACAATGAGCAGTTCTTC. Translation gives CAIRGTSSDNEQFF.